This T cell receptor beta chain stems from a study of CD8 T cells in ankylosing spondylitis. Findings and limits, study-wide: Reports say disease-linked clones showed up significantly more in matched ankylosing spondylitis synovial fluid. Reactive arthritis synovial fluid and blood were previously reported to contain some motif variants. Peripheral blood samples showed relatively rare disease-linked clones, and these clones were CD8+.

This clonotype showed up just a few times. Its specificity is unknown. Germline CDR1 and CDR2: SGHKS and YYEKEE (reference sequence). The germline V and J ends were trimmed by 0 bases and 4 bases, with 7 bases remaining between them. The CDR3 contains 14 residues. Library preparation for TCR beta used quantitative 5'-RACE with molecular barcodes. TCRdb itself ran the 5' RACE reads through MiXCR, one entry per CDR3 protein. The table lists 120,000 to 150,000 distinct CDR3 sequences, more than 7% of them singletons. Sequencing was carried out using synovial fluid, either unsorted or a sorted T cell fraction (not recorded which). V and J are TRBV5-5 and TRBJ2-2, with unresolved D. This TCR came from a male donor with ankylosing spondylitis. CDR3 sequence reads: CASSLGDSTGELFF. DNA of the CDR3: TGTGCCAGCAGCTTGGGAGATAGCACCGGGGAGCTGTTTTTT.